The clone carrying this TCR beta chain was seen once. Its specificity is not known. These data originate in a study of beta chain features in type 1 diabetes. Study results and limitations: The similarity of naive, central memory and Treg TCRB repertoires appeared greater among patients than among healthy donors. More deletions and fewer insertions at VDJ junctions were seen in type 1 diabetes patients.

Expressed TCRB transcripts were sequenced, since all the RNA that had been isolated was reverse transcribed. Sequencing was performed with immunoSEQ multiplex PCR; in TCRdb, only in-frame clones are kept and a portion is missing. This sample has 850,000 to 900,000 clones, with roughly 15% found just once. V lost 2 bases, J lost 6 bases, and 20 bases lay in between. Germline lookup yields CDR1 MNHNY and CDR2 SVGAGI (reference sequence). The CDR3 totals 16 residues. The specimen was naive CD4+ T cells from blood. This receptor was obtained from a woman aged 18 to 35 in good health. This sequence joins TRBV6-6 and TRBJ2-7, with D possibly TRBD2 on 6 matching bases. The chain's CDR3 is CASSYGGSAKAPEQYF. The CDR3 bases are TGTGCCAGCAGTTACGGGGGGTCGGCCAAAGCCCCCGAGCAGTACTTC.